The 27 T cell receptor beta chains reported below all come from one sample, sequenced in a study of read filtering for tumor transcriptome and immune sequencing (dated by TCRdb to the early 2020s). For sequencing, an Illumina HiSeq 4000 was employed. Starting from roughly 0.4 ug RNA, TCR libraries were constructed with the Immunoverse kit using molecular barcoded adaptors that cover the alpha/delta and beta/gamma chains. In TCRdb, the public reads were trimmed at Q25 with fastp and aligned with MiXCR, with productive beta chains retained. Every distinct CDR3 protein forms one entry, paired with its most common genes and DNA. Present in this sample are fewer than 25,000 distinct CDR3 sequences, about 20% of which were seen just once. The top ten clonotypes cover more than 40% of the sample. The sample was a population of CD138-negative cells sorted from bone marrow. Read against the paper, the sample's cell subset or site label means: bone marrow mononuclear cells depleted of CD138+ plasma/myeloma cells by negative magnetic selection. The receptors were sampled from a donor over 35 with multiple myeloma.

Points on this clonotype: This may be a read error, as it is one base from a much larger clone. The J gene is TRBJ2-7, the V gene TRBV20-1; D not resolved. V was trimmed by 0 bases and J by 0 bases, leaving 12 bases between them. Looked up from germline, CDR1 is DFQATT and CDR2 is SNEGSKA (reference sequence). The length of the CDR3 is 15 residues. The CDR3 loop reads CSARDARLSSYEQYF. Here the CDR3 DNA reads TGCAGTGCTAGAGATGCCCGGTTGAGCTCCTACGAGCAGTACTTC.

This chain links TRBV19 with TRBJ1-6; D unclear. CDR1 is LNHDA, CDR2 SQIVND, per germline (reference sequence). Between the trimmed V and J ends, which lost 6 bases and 9 bases, there was a span of 12 bases. The CDR3 extends over 13 amino acids. The CDR3 protein is CASSGMEGSPLHF. In nucleotides, the CDR3 is TGTGCCAGTAGCGGGATGGAAGGTTCACCCCTCCACTTT. The whole variable domain, filled in from reference TRBV19 and TRBJ1-6, reads DGGITQSPKYLFRKEGQNVTLSCEQNLNHDAMYWYRQDPGQGLRLIYYSQIVNDFQKGDIAEGYSVSREKKESFPLTVTSAQKNPTAFYLCASSGMEGSPLHFGNGTRLTVT.

This clonotype was seen at least ten times. The CDR3 bases are TGCAGCGCTCAGGACAGGGAGGGCACTGAAGCTTTCTTT. It translates to CSAQDREGTEAFF. The chain employs TRBV29-1 and TRBJ1-1; TRBD1 agrees at 8 bases. The germline CDR1 and CDR2 sequences are SQVTM and ANQGSEA. V lost 7 bases to trimming and J lost 4 bases; unmatched junction nucleotides: 8. The CDR3 has 13 residues.

There are a few counts of this clonotype. The junction departs from the called germline gene at one end, perhaps through a read error. The V and J genes are TRBV6-1 and TRBJ2-3, with 8 bases aligning to TRBD2. The CDR3 has 15 residues. The germline V gene encodes CDR1 MNHNS and CDR2 SASEGT. For the CDR3, the DNA is TGTGGCAGCCGGAGGCTAGCGGGTCTCACAGATACGCAGTATTTT. As protein: CGSRRLAGLTDTQYF.

This clonotype has a handful of counts. The chain combines TRBV3-1 with TRBJ1-3, with 10 positions matching TRBD1. The V and J ends lost 4 bases and 2 bases, in that order; junction bases with no gene match: 8. The CDR3 runs 17 residues. Per germline, CDR1 LGHDT and CDR2 YNNKEL (reference sequence). The CDR3 loop reads CASSLPGTGATGNTIYF. The CDR3 bases are TGTGCCAGCAGCCTTCCCGGGACAGGGGCCACTGGAAACACCATATATTTT.

This clonotype has only a few counts. The CDR3 spells CSARRGQLGTEAFF. CDR3 DNA sequence: TGCAGTGCCCGCCGAGGACAGTTAGGTACCGAAGCTTTCTTT. The J gene is TRBJ1-1, the V gene TRBV20-1; D is possibly TRBD1 (6 bases). Germline assignment: CDR1 DFQATT and CDR2 SNEGSKA (reference sequence). The CDR3 extends over 14 amino acids. Trimming cost V 6 bases and J 8 bases, with 22 bases left between them.

This clonotype was recorded at least ten times. The chain uses TRBV19 and TRBJ2-2, with 9 positions matching TRBD1. This CDR3 region has 16 residues. Germline V gene data show CDR1 as LNHDA and CDR2 as SQIVND (reference sequence). V lost 0 bases and J lost 7; bases outside the gene matches: 6. The CDR3, as DNA: TGTGCCAGTAGTATAGACGCACAGGGGGCTAACGGGGAGCTGTTTTTT. Translating it yields CASSIDAQGANGELFF.

This clonotype was seen many times. The chain joins TRBV6-5 to TRBJ2-6; D remains ambiguous. The CDR3 spans 16 residues. Germline CDR1 reads MNHEY; CDR2 reads SVGAGI. Between the trimmed V and J ends, which lost 2 bases and 4 bases, there was a span of 12 bases. CDR3 residues: CASSYTGLSGANVLTF. The DNA of the CDR3 is TGTGCCAGCAGTTACACGGGTTTGAGCGGGGCCAACGTCCTGACTTTC.

As for this clonotype: With a much larger clone just one base away, this may be a read error. J is TRBJ2-7 and V is TRBV20-1, with no clear D. Germline V lookup: CDR1 DFQATT, CDR2 SNEGSKA (reference sequence). V dropped 3 bases and J dropped 6 bases, with 21 bases sitting between them. The CDR3 spans 15 residues. For the CDR3, the DNA is TGCAGTGCTAGTGACCCCTGGGTGGAAAGCTTCGAGCAGTACTTC. It translates to CSASDPWVESFEQYF.

This clonotype showed up many times. The chain joins TRBV11-1 to TRBJ2-2; 7 bases agree with TRBD2. The CDR3 is 14 amino acids. V lost 8 bases and J lost 6; bases outside the gene matches: 9. The V gene's germline CDR1 is SGHAT and CDR2 FQDESV (reference sequence). CDR3 nucleotides: TGTGCCAGCGCCATCCTGGCGGGGGCCGGGGAGCTGTTTTTT. Amino acids: CASAILAGAGELFF.

This clonotype was found many times. V is TRBV6-1 and J is TRBJ2-2, with D possibly matching TRBD1 (5 bases). The CDR3 loop spans 14 amino acids. V lost 5 bases, J lost 2 bases, and 9 bases lay in between. The V gene's germline CDR1 is MNHNS and CDR2 SASEGT. The CDR3 coding sequence is TGTGCCAGCAGTAAGGACATAAACACCGGGGAGCTGTTTTTT. Its translation is CASSKDINTGELFF.

Only a few counts were recorded for this clonotype. This sequence joins TRBV19 and TRBJ1-1, with D hard to call. The CDR3 is 16 amino acids. Germline-derived CDR1 and CDR2 are LNHDA and SQIVND (reference sequence). The V gene lost 3 bases and the J gene lost 2 bases, with 16 bases spanning the gap. In nucleotides, the CDR3 is TGTGCCAGTAGTATCGGGTTTGGGAGGGTTAACACTGAAGCTTTCTTT. It is translated as CASSIGFGRVNTEAFF.

As for this clonotype: A single base is all that separates this from a far larger clone, so a read error is likely. The J gene is TRBJ1-6, the V gene TRBV9, with 7 positions matching TRBD1. CDR1 and CDR2 from the germline V gene are SGDLS and YYNGEE. There are 15 residues in the CDR3. The DNA of the CDR3 is TGTGCCAGCAGCGAAGAGGGGGCGAGTGGCACTGAAGCTTACTTT. Translated: CASSEEGASGTEAYF.

In this sample, this clonotype turned up many times. V usage is TRBV7-7 and J usage is TRBJ1-4; D unclear. Germline V gene data show CDR1 as SSHAT and CDR2 as FNYEAQ (reference sequence). The CDR3 is 10 amino acids. V gave up 9 bases and J gave up 8 bases, with 7 bases separating them. The CDR3 nucleotides are TGTGCCAGTCGGCCCGAAAAACTGTTTTTT. Translating gives CASRPEKLFF.

The J gene is TRBJ2-3, the V gene TRBV20-1; tentatively, D is TRBD1 (5 bases). Germline assignment: CDR1 DFQATT and CDR2 SNEGSKA (reference sequence). This CDR3 is 15 amino acids long. The V end lost 1 base, the J end lost 6 bases, and 17 bases lay between the germline ends. CDR3 bases: TGCAGTGCTAGAGGTGGTCTATCAGGGTCCGATACGCAGTATTTT. Its translation: CSARGGLSGSDTQYF.

This clonotype was counted ten times or more. V and J are TRBV12-5 and TRBJ1-1; D gene unclear. In germline, CDR1 is LGHNT, CDR2 FRNRAP. V gave up 5 bases and J gave up 2 bases, with 9 bases separating them. The CDR3 extends over 13 amino acids. The CDR3 loop is CASGLGPNTEAFF. Here the CDR3 DNA reads TGTGCTAGTGGTCTAGGACCTAACACTGAAGCTTTCTTT.

This clonotype was detected ten times or more. The V call is TRBV18, the J call TRBJ1-4; TRBD1 matches 7 bases. The germline V gene encodes CDR1 KGHSH and CDR2 LQKENI. V dropped 4 bases and J dropped 0; count of bases not matched to a gene: 5. CDR3 length: 16 amino acids. The CDR3 sequence: CASSRTGTSTNEKLFF. The CDR3 DNA reads TGTGCCAGCTCACGGACAGGAACCTCAACTAATGAAAAACTGTTTTTT.

In its sample, this clonotype was seen a few times. The J gene is TRBJ1-5, the V gene TRBV6-1; D is possibly TRBD1 (5 bases). Germline V gene data show CDR1 as MNHNS and CDR2 as SASEGT. The CDR3 runs 15 residues. Trimming pared 4 bases from V and 3 bases from J, leaving 13 bases between. This CDR3 is CASSAGRGYNQPQHF. In DNA, the CDR3 is TGTGCCAGCAGTGCCGGGAGGGGATACAATCAGCCCCAGCATTTT.

V is TRBV28 and J is TRBJ1-1; D perhaps matches TRBD1 (5 bases). The CDR3 is made up of 15 amino acids. Looked up from germline, CDR1 is MDHEN and CDR2 is SYDVKM. V lost 4 bases and J 1 base, leaving 13 bases between the germline ends. CDR3 protein: CASSSTGTENTEAFF. CDR3 coding DNA: TGTGCCAGCAGTTCTACCGGGACTGAGAACACTGAAGCTTTCTTT.

This clonotype was seen a few times. V gene TRBV20-1 combines with J gene TRBJ2-5; 11 bases are a match to TRBD2. Germline V CDR1 and CDR2: DFQATT, SNEGSKA (reference sequence). Unmatched junction bases numbered 6, after V lost 5 bases and J lost 4 bases. This CDR3 has 14 residues. The CDR3 loop is CSAGLAGGSETQYF. Written as DNA, the CDR3 is TGCAGTGCTGGTCTAGCGGGGGGATCAGAGACCCAGTACTTC.

This clonotype was seen ten or more times. The J gene is TRBJ1-4, the V gene TRBV7-9; D unclear. Germline assignment: CDR1 SEHNR and CDR2 FQNEAQ (reference sequence). The CDR3 loop spans 14 amino acids. V lost 0 bases and J 8 bases, leaving 10 bases between the germline ends. CDR3 in DNA: TGTGCCAGCAGCTTAGCAATGGGTGGCGAAAAACTGTTTTTT. Translated, it gives CASSLAMGGEKLFF.

Details on this clonotype: A junction boundary mismatches the germline segment, possibly from a read error. The chain joins TRBV19 to TRBJ2-4; 7 bases line up with TRBD2. The CDR3 spans 17 residues. Germline-derived CDR1 and CDR2 are LNHDA and SQIVND (reference sequence). For the CDR3, the DNA is TGTGCCACCACCGGGACTACAAACCCAACTCCCAAAAACATTCGGTACTTC. This codes for CATTGTTNPTPKNIRYF.

This clonotype was counted a few times. This chain links TRBV6-1 with TRBJ2-5; D is unclear. The CDR3 has 13 amino acids. Trimming took off 2 bases at V and 4 bases at J, with 8 bases between the two ends. Germline V gene lookup returns CDR1 MNHNS and CDR2 SASEGT. CDR3 protein: CASSESLIETQYF. CDR3 coding DNA: TGTGCCAGCAGTGAATCTCTGATAGAGACCCAGTACTTC.

This clonotype was recorded many times. CDR3 sequence (DNA): TGCAGTGCTAGTTCCCTAGTAGGGGCAGATACGCAGTATTTT. Its protein product is CSASSLVGADTQYF. V gene TRBV20-1 combines with J gene TRBJ2-3, with D maybe TRBD1 (5 bases). Germline-derived CDR1 and CDR2 are DFQATT and SNEGSKA (reference sequence). The V and J ends lost 3 bases and 4 bases respectively, with 14 bases between them. The CDR3 loop spans 14 amino acids.

The chain links TRBV20-1 to TRBJ1-1; D not certain. Per the germline V gene, CDR1 is DFQATT and CDR2 is SNEGSKA (reference sequence). This CDR3 region has 12 residues. Trimming took 6 bases from V and 0 from J, leaving 8 bases between them. The chain's CDR3 is CSALGLNTEAFF. The CDR3 DNA sequence: TGCAGTGCCCTCGGGTTGAACACTGAAGCTTTCTTT.

The table lists this clonotype with a few counts. Given the absence of the conserved phenylalanine or tryptophan at the CDR3 end, a read error is likely. It is unclear where the CDR3 begins or ends on the DNA, so no DNA is shown, and the CDR3 is as TCRdb lists it. The chain links TRBV18 to TRBJ2-1. Germline loops: CDR1 KGHSH, CDR2 LQKENI. The CDR3 has 16 amino acids, counting both end residues. The CDR3 region is CASSREEGDSYNERFL.

This clonotype has ten or more counts. The chain uses TRBV19 and TRBJ2-2, with TRBD1 matching 10 bases. Trimming at V came to 10 bases and at J to 6 bases, leaving 5 bases not matched to a gene. CDR3 length: 13 residues. The V gene's germline CDR1 is LNHDA and CDR2 SQIVND (reference sequence). CDR3: CATTGQGAGELFF. CDR3 sequence (DNA): TGTGCCACCACCGGACAGGGGGCCGGGGAGCTGTTTTTT.